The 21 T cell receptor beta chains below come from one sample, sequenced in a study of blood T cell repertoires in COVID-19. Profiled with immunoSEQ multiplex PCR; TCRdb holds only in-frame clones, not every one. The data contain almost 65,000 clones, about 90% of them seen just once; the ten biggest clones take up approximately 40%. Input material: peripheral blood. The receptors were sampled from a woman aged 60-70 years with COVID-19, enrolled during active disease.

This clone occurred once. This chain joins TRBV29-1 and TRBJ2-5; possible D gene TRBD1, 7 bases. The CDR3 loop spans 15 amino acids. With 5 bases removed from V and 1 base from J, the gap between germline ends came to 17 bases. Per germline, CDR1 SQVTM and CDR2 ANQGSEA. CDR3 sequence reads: CSVSQGRKGQETQYF. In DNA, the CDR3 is TGCAGCGTTTCACAGGGGAGGAAGGGCCAAGAGACCCAGTACTTC. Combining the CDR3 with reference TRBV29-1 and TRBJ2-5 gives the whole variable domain SAVISQKPSRDICQRGTSLTIQCQVDSQVTMMFWYRQQPGQSLTLIATANQGSEATYESGFVIDKFPISRPNLTFSTLTVSNMSPEDSSIYLCSVSQGRKGQETQYFGPGTRLLVL.

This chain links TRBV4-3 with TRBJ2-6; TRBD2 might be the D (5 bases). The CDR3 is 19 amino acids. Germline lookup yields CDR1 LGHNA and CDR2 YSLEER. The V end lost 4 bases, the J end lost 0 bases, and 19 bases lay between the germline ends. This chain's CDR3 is CASSRRVGLFLSGANVLTF. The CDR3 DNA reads TGCGCCAGCAGCCGCCGGGTAGGACTTTTCCTCTCTGGGGCCAACGTCCTGACTTTC.

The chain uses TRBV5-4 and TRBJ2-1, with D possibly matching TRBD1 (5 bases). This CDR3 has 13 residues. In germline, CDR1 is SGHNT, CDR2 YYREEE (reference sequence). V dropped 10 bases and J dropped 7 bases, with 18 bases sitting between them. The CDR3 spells CAVTPGLRNEQFF. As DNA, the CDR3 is TGTGCCGTGACTCCAGGGCTGAGGAATGAGCAGTTCTTC.

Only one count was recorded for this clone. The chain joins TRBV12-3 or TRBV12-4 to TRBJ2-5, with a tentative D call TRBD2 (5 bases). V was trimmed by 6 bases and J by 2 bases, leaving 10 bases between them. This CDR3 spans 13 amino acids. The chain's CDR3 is CASSRRGQETQYF. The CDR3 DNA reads TGTGCCAGCAGCCGTAGAGGGCAAGAGACCCAGTACTTC.

This chain's CDR3 is CSVEEEAGGSIEQFF. CDR3 DNA sequence: TGCAGCGTTGAAGAGGAAGCGGGAGGTAGTATTGAGCAGTTCTTC. V gene TRBV29-1 combines with J gene TRBJ2-1; 9 positions agree with TRBD2. Trimming took 0 bases from V and 9 from J; bases not matched to a gene: 9. Germline V lookup: CDR1 SQVTM, CDR2 ANQGSEA. The CDR3 length is 15 residues.

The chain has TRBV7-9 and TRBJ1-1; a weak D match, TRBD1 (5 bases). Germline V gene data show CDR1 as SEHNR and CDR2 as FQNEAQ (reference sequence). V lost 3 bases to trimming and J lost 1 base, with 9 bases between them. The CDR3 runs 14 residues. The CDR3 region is CASSLGGWNTEAFF. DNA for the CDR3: TGTGCCAGCAGCTTGGGGGGATGGAACACTGAAGCTTTCTTT.

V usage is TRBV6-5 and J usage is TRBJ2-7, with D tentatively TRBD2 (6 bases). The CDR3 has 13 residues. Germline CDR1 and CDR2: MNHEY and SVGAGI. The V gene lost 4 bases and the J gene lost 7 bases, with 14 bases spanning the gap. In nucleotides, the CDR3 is TGTGCCAGCAGTTCCAAACCGGGACTTGAGCAGTACTTC. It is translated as CASSSKPGLEQYF.

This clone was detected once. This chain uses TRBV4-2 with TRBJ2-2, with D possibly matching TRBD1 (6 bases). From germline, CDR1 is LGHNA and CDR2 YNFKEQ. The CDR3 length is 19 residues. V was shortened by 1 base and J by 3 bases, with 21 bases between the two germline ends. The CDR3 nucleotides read TGTGCCAGCAGCCAAGGGACTTGGGGTGCAGGGGCCCACACCGGGGAGCTGTTTTTT. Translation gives CASSQGTWGAGAHTGELFF.

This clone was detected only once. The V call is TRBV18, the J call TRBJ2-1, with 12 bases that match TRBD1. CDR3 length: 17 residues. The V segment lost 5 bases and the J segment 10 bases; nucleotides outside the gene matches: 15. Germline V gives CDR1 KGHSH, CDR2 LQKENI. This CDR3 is CASSSTTPGQGAQEQFF. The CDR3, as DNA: TGTGCCAGCTCATCGACTACTCCGGGACAGGGGGCACAGGAGCAGTTCTTC.

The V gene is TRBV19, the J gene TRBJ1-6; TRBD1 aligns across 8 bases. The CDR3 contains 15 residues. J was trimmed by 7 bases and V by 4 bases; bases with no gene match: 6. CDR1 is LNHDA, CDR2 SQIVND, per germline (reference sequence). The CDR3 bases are TGTGCCAGTAGTAGGAGAAGGACAGGGAATTCACCCCTCCACTTT. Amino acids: CASSRRRTGNSPLHF.

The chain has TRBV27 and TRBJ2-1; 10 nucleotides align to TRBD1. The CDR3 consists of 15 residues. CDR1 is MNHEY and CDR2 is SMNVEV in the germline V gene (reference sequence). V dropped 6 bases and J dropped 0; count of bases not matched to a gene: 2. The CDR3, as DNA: TGTGCCAGCAGGCGGACAGGGGGCTCCTACAATGAGCAGTTCTTC. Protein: CASRRTGGSYNEQFF.

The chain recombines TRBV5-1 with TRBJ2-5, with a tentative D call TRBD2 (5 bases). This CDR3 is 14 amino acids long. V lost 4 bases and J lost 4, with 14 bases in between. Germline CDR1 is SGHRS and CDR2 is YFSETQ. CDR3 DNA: TGCGCCAGCAGCCTAGGGAATCGGGGAGAGACCCAGTACTTC. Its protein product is CASSLGNRGETQYF.

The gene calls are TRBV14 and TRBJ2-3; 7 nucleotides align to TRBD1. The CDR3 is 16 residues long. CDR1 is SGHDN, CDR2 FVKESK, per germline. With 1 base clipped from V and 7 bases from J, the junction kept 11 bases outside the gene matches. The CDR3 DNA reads TGTGCCAGCAGCCAAGTGAGGGGGCGGACCTTAAATACGCAGTATTTT. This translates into CASSQVRGRTLNTQYF.

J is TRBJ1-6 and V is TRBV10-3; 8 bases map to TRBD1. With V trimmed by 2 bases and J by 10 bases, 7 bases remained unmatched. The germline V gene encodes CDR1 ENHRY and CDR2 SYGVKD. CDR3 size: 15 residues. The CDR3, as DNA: TGTGCCATCAGTGAGGACGGACAGGGATGGTCACCCCTCCACTTT. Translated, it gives CAISEDGQGWSPLHF.

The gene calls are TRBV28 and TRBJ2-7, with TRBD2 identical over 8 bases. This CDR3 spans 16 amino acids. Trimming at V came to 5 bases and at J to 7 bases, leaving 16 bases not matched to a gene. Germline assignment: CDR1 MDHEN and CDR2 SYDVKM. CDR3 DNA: TGTGCCAGCAGTCCCTCCGGAGCGGGAGCCCTAGAGGAGCAGTACTTC. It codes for CASSPSGAGALEEQYF.

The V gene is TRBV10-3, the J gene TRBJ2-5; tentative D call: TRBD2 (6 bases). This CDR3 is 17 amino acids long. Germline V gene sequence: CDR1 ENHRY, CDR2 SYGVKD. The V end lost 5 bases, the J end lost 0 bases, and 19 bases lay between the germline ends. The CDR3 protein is CAISSLSGTGYQETQYF. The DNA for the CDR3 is TGTGCCATCAGTTCGCTGAGTGGGACTGGGTACCAAGAGACCCAGTACTTC.

The CDR3 loop reads CATSHPDIETQYF. DNA for the CDR3: TGTGCCACCAGTCACCCGGACATAGAGACCCAGTACTTC. This chain connects TRBV24-1 to TRBJ2-5; D possibly corresponds to TRBD1 (5 bases). This CDR3 is 13 amino acids long. Germline V gene lookup returns CDR1 KGHDR and CDR2 SFDVKD. The V end was cut by 6 bases, the J end by 4 bases, with 11 bases between.

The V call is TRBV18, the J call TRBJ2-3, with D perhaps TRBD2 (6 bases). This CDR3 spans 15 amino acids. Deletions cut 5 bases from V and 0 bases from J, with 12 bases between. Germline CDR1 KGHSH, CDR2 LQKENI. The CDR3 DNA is TGTGCCAGCTCATTTAACAGCGGGAGCACAGATACGCAGTATTTT. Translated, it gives CASSFNSGSTDTQYF.

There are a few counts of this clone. The CDR3 sequence is CASNSLTVYNSPLHF. The DNA of the CDR3 is TGTGCCAGCAACTCCCTGACAGTTTATAATTCACCCCTCCACTTT. The chain uses TRBV28 and TRBJ1-6; tentative D call: TRBD1 (5 bases). V shed 7 bases and J shed 4 bases, with 14 bases lying between them. The germline CDR1 and CDR2 sequences are MDHEN and SYDVKM. This CDR3 is 15 amino acids long. The complete variable domain, with remaining parts taken from reference TRBV28 and TRBJ1-6, reads DVKVTQSSRYLVKRTGEKVFLECVQDMDHENMFWYRQDPGLGLRLIYFSYDVKMKEKGDIPEGYSVSREKKERFSLILESASTNQTSMYLCASNSLTVYNSPLHFGNGTRLTVT.

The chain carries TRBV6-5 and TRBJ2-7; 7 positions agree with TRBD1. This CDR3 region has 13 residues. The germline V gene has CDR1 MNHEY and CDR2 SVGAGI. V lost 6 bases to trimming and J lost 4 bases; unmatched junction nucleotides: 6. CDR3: CASSQGQLYEQYF. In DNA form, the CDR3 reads TGTGCCAGCAGCCAGGGACAGCTATACGAGCAGTACTTC.

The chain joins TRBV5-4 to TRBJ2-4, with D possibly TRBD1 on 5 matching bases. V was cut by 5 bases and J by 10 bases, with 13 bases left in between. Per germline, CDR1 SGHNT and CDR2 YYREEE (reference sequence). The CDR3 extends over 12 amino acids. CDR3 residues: CASRSQQGIQYF. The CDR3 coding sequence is TGTGCCAGCAGATCCCAGCAGGGTATTCAGTACTTC.